A single sample gave rise to the 27 T cell receptor beta chains below, sequenced in a study of immunodeficiency. Study-level results: Productive entropy and V-J pairing of CD4+ T cells looked alike across patients and controls.

Measured with immunoSEQ multiplex PCR; TCRdb has only the in-frame clones, and not every one. The sample consists of a few thousand clones, about nine tenths of them appearing once. The antigens these receptors bind are not known. The specimen sequenced was CD4+ T cells from blood. The receptors derive from a woman between 18 and 29 years old with POLD1 deficiency.

V and J are TRBV28 and TRBJ1-1, with D perhaps matching TRBD1 (6 bases). V was pared by 5 bases and J by 1 base, with 11 bases between. This CDR3 is built from 14 residues. CDR1 and CDR2 from the germline V gene are MDHEN and SYDVKM. CDR3 sequence: CASSIIQGNTEAFF. CDR3 DNA sequence: TGTGCCAGCAGTATAATACAGGGGAACACTGAAGCTTTCTTT.

The chain combines TRBV30 with TRBJ2-1; D remains unclear. V was shortened by 6 bases and J by 4 bases, with 22 bases between the two germline ends. The CDR3 spans 16 residues. Germline CDR1 and CDR2: GTSNPN and SVGIG (reference sequence). The CDR3 sequence: CACEVWLPAGYNEQFF. CDR3 DNA: TGTGCCTGCGAAGTGTGGCTTCCGGCTGGGTACAATGAGCAGTTCTTC.

This sequence joins TRBV19 and TRBJ1-5, with a tentative D call TRBD1 (5 bases). The V gene's germline CDR1 is LNHDA and CDR2 SQIVND (reference sequence). V lost 7 bases and J 0 bases, leaving 13 bases between the germline ends. CDR3 size: 15 residues. This CDR3 reads CASTHDGTSNQPQHF. CDR3 nucleotides: TGTGCCAGTACCCACGACGGGACTAGCAATCAGCCCCAGCATTTT. Full variable domain (missing parts from reference TRBV19 and TRBJ1-5): DGGITQSPKYLFRKEGQNVTLSCEQNLNHDAMYWYRQDPGQGLRLIYYSQIVNDFQKGDIAEGYSVSREKKESFPLTVTSAQKNPTAFYLCASTHDGTSNQPQHFGDGTRLSIL.

This chain links TRBV19 with TRBJ2-2; D unclear. The CDR3 spans 11 residues. Germline CDR1 is LNHDA and CDR2 is SQIVND (reference sequence). V was pared by 2 bases and J by 5 bases, with 0 bases between. CDR3 sequence reads: CASSITGELFF. The CDR3 nucleotides are TGTGCCAGTAGTATAACCGGGGAGCTGTTTTTT.

The chain recombines TRBV2 with TRBJ1-5; possibly TRBD1 for D (5 bases). The CDR3 sequence is 13 residues long. The germline CDR1 and CDR2 sequences are SNHLY and FYNNEI. V lost 6 bases and J lost 4, with 10 bases in between. Here the CDR3 reads CASRGQPNQPQHF. DNA of the CDR3: TGTGCCAGCAGGGGGCAGCCTAATCAGCCCCAGCATTTT.

The CDR3 protein is CATSRDGGTGMKTQYF. CDR3 sequence (DNA): TGTGCCACCAGCAGAGATGGCGGGACAGGTATGAAGACCCAGTACTTC. This sequence joins TRBV15 and TRBJ2-5, with 8 nucleotides matching TRBD1. Germline CDR1 LNHNV, CDR2 YYDKDF (reference sequence). Germline trimming cut 0 bases from V and 6 bases from J; bases unmatched to any gene: 9. This CDR3 has 16 amino acids.

This sequence joins TRBV28 and TRBJ1-5; 9 nucleotides match TRBD1. The CDR3 consists of 16 residues. CDR1 is MDHEN, CDR2 SYDVKM, per germline. Trimming at V came to 4 bases and at J to 8 bases, leaving 12 bases not matched to a gene. The CDR3 DNA reads as TGTGCCAGCAGTTCTTTCCCGGGACAGGGAATTAAGCCCCAGCATTTT. Translating gives CASSSFPGQGIKPQHF. Drawing the rest from reference TRBV28 and TRBJ1-5, the complete variable domain is DVKVTQSSRYLVKRTGEKVFLECVQDMDHENMFWYRQDPGLGLRLIYFSYDVKMKEKGDIPEGYSVSREKKERFSLILESASTNQTSMYLCASSSFPGQGIKPQHFGDGTRLSIL.

J is TRBJ1-5 and V is TRBV19; D is perhaps TRBD1 (6 bases). Per the germline V gene, CDR1 is LNHDA and CDR2 is SQIVND (reference sequence). The CDR3 has 17 residues. V lost 4 bases and J 3 bases, leaving 19 bases between the germline ends. The CDR3 nucleotides are TGTGCCAGTAGTAAACAGGGATTCCCCTTGGTCAATCAGCCCCAGCATTTT. It yields the protein CASSKQGFPLVNQPQHF.

The V and J genes are TRBV5-1 and TRBJ1-2; 8 nucleotides align to TRBD1. V lost 4 bases and J lost 8; bases outside the gene matches: 4. The CDR3 contains 12 residues. Germline V lookup: CDR1 SGHRS, CDR2 YFSETQ. For the CDR3, the DNA is TGCGCCAGCAGCGTGACAGGGGACGGCTACACCTTC. Encoded protein: CASSVTGDGYTF.

This clone was counted once. The chain couples TRBV4-1 to TRBJ2-4; 7 nucleotides agree with TRBD2. After removal of 8 bases from V and 2 bases from J, the junction contained 9 bases not matched to a gene. This CDR3 has 15 residues. Germline V gives CDR1 MGHRA, CDR2 YSYEKL. CDR3 in DNA: TGCGCCAGCGCACAAAGGGGAGGGACCAAAAACATTCAGTACTTC. As protein: CASAQRGGTKNIQYF.

The V and J genes are TRBV2 and TRBJ1-5; no clear D gene. The CDR3 is 12 amino acids. V dropped 6 bases and J dropped 7 bases, with 10 bases sitting between them. Germline V gene data show CDR1 as SNHLY and CDR2 as FYNNEI. The CDR3 loop is CASRRVGQPQHF. CDR3 DNA: TGTGCCAGCAGAAGGGTAGGCCAGCCCCAGCATTTT.

The chain combines TRBV29-1 with TRBJ1-1, with 11 bases fitting TRBD1. Per the germline V gene, CDR1 is SQVTM and CDR2 is ANQGSEA. J was trimmed by 6 bases and V by 7 bases; bases with no gene match: 4. The CDR3 has 12 residues. CDR3 coding DNA: TGCAGCGGGGACAGGGGGTTTTCTGAAGCTTTCTTT. It translates to CSGDRGFSEAFF.

The J gene is TRBJ1-3, the V gene TRBV7-3, with a possible D match to TRBD1 (6 bases). V was pared by 3 bases and J by 0 bases, with 12 bases between. Germline V gene data show CDR1 as SGHTA and CDR2 as FQGTGA. The CDR3 runs 16 residues. CDR3 protein: CASSLQPGASGNTIYF. CDR3 in DNA: TGTGCCAGCAGCTTGCAACCGGGGGCCTCTGGAAACACCATATATTTT.

The rearrangement uses TRBV27 and TRBJ2-2; 7 bases are shared with TRBD2. The ends lost 5 bases at V and 3 bases at J; junction bases unmatched: 9. The CDR3 spans 16 residues. The V gene's germline CDR1 is MNHEY and CDR2 SMNVEV (reference sequence). CDR3 sequence: CASSPGEGRDTGELFF. The CDR3 DNA reads TGTGCCAGCAGTCCTGGGGAGGGGCGCGACACCGGGGAGCTGTTTTTT.

V is TRBV28 and J is TRBJ1-5; TRBD1 is a possible D gene (6 bases). In germline, CDR1 is MDHEN, CDR2 SYDVKM. The V and J ends lost 3 bases and 2 bases respectively, with 14 bases between them. The CDR3 contains 16 residues. The CDR3 DNA sequence: TGTGCCAGCAGTTTCCAGGGGAAGAGTGGCAATCAGCCCCAGCATTTT. Translating gives CASSFQGKSGNQPQHF.

The V gene is TRBV28, the J gene TRBJ2-3; D gene uncertain. In germline, CDR1 is MDHEN, CDR2 SYDVKM. Trimming cost V 1 base and J 1 base, with 9 bases left between them. The CDR3 has 15 amino acids. CDR3 region: CASSLLSSGTDTQYF. CDR3 sequence (DNA): TGTGCCAGCAGTTTATTGAGTTCTGGCACAGATACGCAGTATTTT.

The rearrangement uses TRBV5-6 and TRBJ1-3; D uncertain. The CDR3 is made up of 14 amino acids. V gave up 2 bases and J gave up 0 bases, with 6 bases separating them. Germline-derived CDR1 and CDR2 are SGHDT and YYEEEE. The CDR3 loop is CASSFGSSGNTIYF. CDR3 in DNA: TGTGCCAGCAGCTTTGGCAGCTCTGGAAACACCATATATTTT.

The CDR3 sequence: CASSIYGTEFRNQPQHF. The CDR3 bases are TGTGCCAGTAGTATCTACGGAACAGAGTTTCGGAATCAGCCCCAGCATTTT. The chain uses TRBV19 and TRBJ1-5, with unresolved D. The CDR3 is 17 amino acids. V lost 3 bases and J 4 bases, leaving 19 bases between the germline ends. Per germline, CDR1 LNHDA and CDR2 SQIVND (reference sequence).

The sample holds a few counts of this clone. The chain recombines TRBV27 with TRBJ1-3; D is unresolved. Trimming shortened V by 6 bases and J by 1 base, and 10 bases separated the two germline ends. CDR3 length: 14 amino acids. Germline V lookup: CDR1 MNHEY, CDR2 SMNVEV (reference sequence). The CDR3 nucleotides are TGTGCCAGCAGCACAGCGAATTCTGGAAACACCATATATTTT. Translated: CASSTANSGNTIYF.

The chain combines TRBV24-1 with TRBJ1-1; D remains unclear. Germline CDR1 and CDR2: KGHDR and SFDVKD. V lost 2 bases and J 1 base, leaving 1 base between the germline ends. The CDR3 sequence is 12 residues long. The CDR3 DNA reads TGTGCCACCAGTGATTGGAACACTGAAGCTTTCTTT. It specifies CATSDWNTEAFF.

The V gene is TRBV6-2 or TRBV6-3, the J gene TRBJ2-3; unclear D gene. From germline, CDR1 is MNHEY and CDR2 SVGEGT. The ends were cut back, 6 bases at V and 2 bases at J, with 18 bases in the middle. This CDR3 has 16 amino acids. Written as DNA, the CDR3 is TGTGCCAGCAGCCCTGGGCGAACACCCTACACAGATACGCAGTATTTT. As protein: CASSPGRTPYTDTQYF.

The chain combines TRBV7-9 with TRBJ2-5; the D gene could be TRBD1 or TRBD2 (5 bases each). CDR1 and CDR2 from the germline V gene are SEHNR and FQNEAQ (reference sequence). V was pared by 1 base and J by 2 bases, with 11 bases between. The CDR3 contains 15 residues. The CDR3 is CASSLGGIGQETQYF. The CDR3, as DNA: TGTGCCAGCAGCTTAGGGGGGATCGGGCAAGAGACCCAGTACTTC.

V is TRBV7-9 and J is TRBJ2-7, with D unresolved. This CDR3 has 12 amino acids. Trimming stripped 1 base from V and 7 bases from J, with 8 bases between. Germline values: CDR1 SEHNR, CDR2 FQNEAQ (reference sequence). The CDR3 is CASSLERREQYF. In DNA form, the CDR3 reads TGTGCCAGCAGCTTAGAGAGACGAGAGCAGTACTTC.

This clone was recorded a few times. V gene TRBV12-3 or TRBV12-4 combines with J gene TRBJ1-2, with D possibly matching TRBD1 (6 bases). The CDR3 is made up of 13 amino acids. Trimming shortened V by 11 bases and J by 0 bases, and 13 bases separated the two germline ends. CDR3 nucleotides: TGTGCCTGCCAGGGGCAATCTAACTATGGCTACACCTTC. This gives the protein CACQGQSNYGYTF.

The chain joins TRBV12-1 to TRBJ2-7; TRBD1 is the table's D call and was not checked against the DNA. TRBV12-1 is flagged as a pseudogene. This CDR3 contains 12 residues. The CDR3 sequence is CASSPGTIEQYF. The CDR3 bases are TGTGCCAGCAGCCCCGGGACAATCGAGCAGTACTTC.

This chain joins TRBV6-5 and TRBJ2-2; D unclear. The CDR3 extends over 16 amino acids. Germline-derived CDR1 and CDR2 are MNHEY and SVGAGI. Trimming removed 4 bases from V and 0 bases from J, with 12 bases in between. CDR3 sequence reads: CASSSPRRTNTGELFF. The CDR3 DNA reads as TGTGCCAGCAGTTCCCCTCGACGGACGAACACCGGGGAGCTGTTTTTT.

V gene TRBV6-6 combines with J gene TRBJ1-2; D ambiguous. CDR1 is MNHNY and CDR2 is SVGAGI in the germline V gene (reference sequence). Trimming pared 6 bases from V and 4 bases from J, leaving 12 bases between. CDR3 size: 13 residues. The CDR3 protein is CASSALEGYGYTF. DNA of the CDR3: TGTGCCAGCAGCGCCCTGGAAGGCTATGGCTACACCTTC.